This entry is about one TCR beta chain. With V trimmed by 3 bases and J by 0 bases, 12 bases remained unmatched. The CDR3 sequence is 18 residues long. CDR1 and CDR2 (germline): SGHRS, YFSETQ. The table came from immunoSEQ multiplex PCR; TCRdb's copy has only in-frame clones and leaves some out. This table has over 250,000 clones, about 87% appearing once. This sample was included in a study of blood T cell repertoires in COVID-19. Participants had their cohort set by participant-reported clinical history. The rearrangement links TRBV5-1 to TRBJ2-1, with TRBD2 identical over 7 bases. Specimen: PBMCs or T cells enriched from blood (not recorded which). This clonotype originated in a woman aged 50 to 65 who had recovered from COVID-19. The CDR3 loop is CASSSRSAGRASYNEQFF. The DNA of the CDR3 is TGCGCCAGCAGCTCCCGATCGGCGGGGAGGGCCTCCTACAATGAGCAGTTCTTC.